Described below is a single T cell receptor (beta chain) sequence and its context. No cognate antigen has been identified for it. No qualities accompany the bases; no much larger clone lies one base away. The CDR3 runs 14 amino acids, cysteine and phenylalanine included. Only CDR3 DNA remains: 42 bases, in frame from the first base. V lost 5 bases and J lost 2 bases, and the count of bases not matched to a germline gene is 5. From a lookup of the germline V gene, CDR1 and CDR2 are SNHLY and FYNNEI. This sample was included in a study of blood T cell repertoires in COVID-19 (dated by TCRdb to about 2020). With respect to the entire study: Collaborator samples came from the United States, Italy and Spain and covered acute and convalescent phases of COVID-19. Subjects who had been exposed to COVID-19, were actively infected with it, or had recovered from it provided the deeply sampled blood TCRbeta repertoires that made up the dataset. The prospective study material was composed of cDNA or gDNA derived from T cells, B-cell-depleted T cells, or PBMCs. Where available, HLA class I and class II types were obtained from metadata supplied by the sample provider rather than from assay-based typing. The samples were drawn from the first 160 participants of the ongoing ImmuneRACE study and from 950 to 1,500 subjects provided by 6 global collaborators. Nearly every sample came with metadata listing a de-identified subject ID, COVID-19 status, age in years and sex. A freely available public database, intended as a resource for researchers studying the immune response to SARS-CoV-2, is where the repertoires were released.

TCRbeta CDR3 regions were amplified from genomic DNA by means of the immunoSEQ Assay, a bias-controlled multiplex PCR. The authors' analysis ran thus. The number of nucleated cells in each sample was estimated from the amplification of reference gene primers within the assay. Sequence reads were collapsed and filtered to measure the absolute abundance of every unique TCRbeta CDR3 rearrangement. For each sample, productive Simpson clonality was calculated as the square root of Simpson's diversity index across productive rearrangements. As stored in TCRdb, this immuneACCESS dataset retains in-frame rearrangements with V and J assigned. A fraction of the clones does not appear; measured against another copy, unresolved V genes explain less than half of the discrepancy, and the remainder lacks a known reason. V and J calls and clone size are as listed in that table; D and trimming were resolved from the DNA. This sample is represented by 150,000 or so clones; roughly four fifths of them were singletons. Around 1.5% of the sample is in the top ten clones.

The investigation overall reported the following: The quantity of clinical and demographic metadata differed by source and by participant and was supplied without curation.

Each collaborating institution followed its own protocols to collect whole blood in K2EDTA tubes. For TCRbeta analysis, collaborator samples were shipped as frozen whole blood, as isolated PBMCs, or as DNA extracted from either sample type. The rearrangement combines TRBV2 with TRBJ2-7, and 8 junctional nucleotides match TRBD2. The clonotype originates from a human donor in a cohort sampled during active COVID-19. Sequenced: peripheral blood. The nucleotide sequence is TGTGCCAGCAGTTCCGGGACTAGGACCTACGAGCAGTACTTC. It is translated as CASSSGTRTYEQYF.